This entry is about one T cell receptor beta chain. As yet, its antigen is unknown. V lost 5 bases to trimming and J lost 0 bases; unmatched junction nucleotides: 10. The CDR3 is 17 amino acids. From germline, CDR1 is SGHAT and CDR2 FQNNGV. Profiling relied on immunoSEQ multiplex PCR, and the TCRdb table lists in-frame clones only, not all of them. The table records 85,000 or so clones, about 89% of them present only once. The record originates from a study of T cell responses to AZD1222 COVID-19 vaccine. Study conclusions and caveats: Among vaccine-associated CD4 TCRs, coverage spanned spike, with dominance at 160-218 and 743-854.

This TCR came from an adult who received the AZD1222 COVID-19 vaccine. The chain recombines TRBV11-2 with TRBJ1-2; 9 bases align to TRBD1. Sequenced material: peripheral blood, taken 28 days after the second AZD1222 dose. In nucleotides, the CDR3 is TGTGCCAGCAGCCATTGGGACAGGGTTTTAGCTAACTATGGCTACACCTTC. Its translation: CASSHWDRVLANYGYTF.